Following are 22 T cell receptor beta chains from one sample sequenced in a study of blood T cells in healthy people across ages. Combining a sample-barcoded 5' primer with a J-beta primer mix, a second PCR ran for roughly 6 to 12 cycles. TCRdb redid the calling of the 5' RACE reads with MiXCR, one entry per CDR3 protein. The sample lists about 680,000 distinct CDR3 sequences, around 48% seen once, with roughly 31% in the top ten. Sequenced sample: blood. The receptor set was obtained from a woman aged 55 to 70 in good health.

This clonotype was seen a handful of times. The chain combines TRBV4-3 with TRBJ2-1; D is undetermined. Deletions cut 0 bases from V and 6 bases from J, with 9 bases between. This CDR3 comprises 14 residues. Looked up from germline, CDR1 is LGHNA and CDR2 is YSLEER. This CDR3 is CASSQETTSNEQFF. CDR3 nucleotide sequence: TGCGCCAGCAGCCAAGAAACTACCAGCAATGAGCAGTTCTTC.

The V and J genes are TRBV27 and TRBJ1-5, with D perhaps TRBD1 (6 bases). The CDR3 has 15 residues. V was trimmed by 3 bases and J by 7 bases, leaving 16 bases between them. CDR1 is MNHEY and CDR2 is SMNVEV in the germline V gene (reference sequence). CDR3 nucleotide sequence: TGTGCCAGCAGTTTGAACGACAGGTTTGGACAGCCCCAGCATTTT. It is translated as CASSLNDRFGQPQHF.

This chain links TRBV20-1 with TRBJ1-2; D may be TRBD1 (5 bases). The CDR3 runs to 13 residues. From germline, CDR1 is DFQATT and CDR2 SNEGSKA (reference sequence). V lost 0 bases and J 8 bases, leaving 13 bases between the germline ends. DNA for the CDR3: TGCAGTGCTAGAGAGTTGGAGAGGGACGGCTACACCTTC. Protein sequence: CSARELERDGYTF.

Only a few counts were recorded for this clonotype. This chain uses TRBV29-1 with TRBJ1-2; D is undetermined. Trimming took 5 bases from V and 3 from J, leaving 7 bases between them. Germline CDR1 reads SQVTM; CDR2 reads ANQGSEA. The CDR3 runs to 11 residues. The CDR3 reads CSVIQDYGYTF. Written as DNA, the CDR3 is TGCAGCGTTATCCAGGACTATGGCTACACCTTC.

This clonotype was seen more than once but under ten times. The chain employs TRBV5-1 and TRBJ2-7; 10 nucleotides match TRBD2. Germline lookup yields CDR1 SGHRS and CDR2 YFSETQ. The V gene end was trimmed by 0 bases and the J gene end by 10 bases; junction bases not matched to a gene: 7. The CDR3 runs 14 residues. CDR3 nucleotides: TGCGCCAGCAGCTTGGAGGGGCCTAGCGGGAGCCAGTACTTC. Encoded protein: CASSLEGPSGSQYF.

The gene calls are TRBV20-1 and TRBJ2-7, with 10 bases aligning to TRBD2. The junction had 11 bases not matched to a gene; V was cut back by 0 bases and J by 6 bases. The germline gives CDR1 DFQATT, CDR2 SNEGSKA (reference sequence). The CDR3 contains 16 residues. The CDR3 spells CSARDWLAGALSEQYF. The CDR3 DNA reads TGCAGTGCTAGAGATTGGCTAGCGGGAGCACTGAGCGAGCAGTACTTC.

With regard to this clonotype: A much larger clone is a single base away; this may be a read error. This chain uses TRBV7-7 with TRBJ2-5; 7 positions agree with TRBD2. This CDR3 is 15 amino acids long. CDR1 and CDR2 from the germline V gene are SSHAT and FNYEAQ (reference sequence). CDR3 amino acids: CACSPTAGDSYEQYF. CDR3 sequence (DNA): TGTGCCTGCAGCCCAACTGCGGGGGATTCATATGAGCAGTACTTC.

The genes are TRBV12-3 or TRBV12-4 and TRBJ1-2, with 7 bases identical to TRBD1. Germline trimming cut 5 bases from V and 1 base from J; bases unmatched to any gene: 1. This CDR3 is built from 13 residues. The CDR3 sequence: CASSDRDNYGYTF. The DNA of the CDR3 is TGTGCCAGCAGTGACAGGGATAACTATGGCTACACCTTC.

This clonotype occurred many times. The chain has TRBV7-3 and TRBJ2-1; the D gene is possibly TRBD2 (5 bases). CDR1 and CDR2 (germline): SGHTA, FQGTGA. The CDR3 has 12 amino acids. Trimming left V 2 bases short and J 10 bases short, with 9 bases between. CDR3 sequence (DNA): TGTGCCAGCAGCTTAGCGGGTCTAGAGCAGTTCTTC. Translating it yields CASSLAGLEQFF.

This rearrangement joins TRBV21-1 to TRBJ2-5; the DNA was not used to check the table's D call, TRBD1. TRBV21-1 has pseudogene status. This CDR3 has 15 residues. The CDR3 loop is CASSKDRDRGETQYF. In DNA form, the CDR3 reads TGTGCCAGCAGCAAAGACCGGGACAGGGGAGAGACCCAGTACTTC.

This chain links TRBV14 with TRBJ1-1; 7 nucleotides agree with TRBD1. Germline lookup yields CDR1 SGHDN and CDR2 FVKESK. The CDR3 is 15 residues long. The J segment lost 8 bases and the V segment lost 3 bases, leaving 12 bases of the junction unmatched. Written as DNA, the CDR3 is TGTGCCAGCAGCCAGCGACCTCGGGACAGAGGGGAAGCTTTCTTT. It is translated as CASSQRPRDRGEAFF.

V and J are TRBV29-1 and TRBJ2-5, with D hard to call. V was trimmed by 0 bases and J by 2 bases, leaving 4 bases between them. Germline CDR1 reads SQVTM; CDR2 reads ANQGSEA. This CDR3 has 12 residues. The chain's CDR3 is CSVEDLQETQYF. CDR3 bases: TGCAGCGTTGAAGATCTTCAAGAGACCCAGTACTTC.

This clonotype has only one observation. The chain carries TRBV14 and TRBJ2-5; D is perhaps TRBD2 (5 bases). The J call is in doubt because the DNA end fits TRBJ2-7 better. The CDR3 is made up of 13 amino acids. Germline values: CDR1 SGHDN, CDR2 FVKESK. Written as DNA, the CDR3 is TGTGCCAGTGCTTCGGGAATGGGCCTCGAGCAGTACTTC. Amino acids: CASASGMGLEQYF.

As for this clonotype: A much larger clone is a single base away; this may be a read error. V usage is TRBV4-2 and J usage is TRBJ2-7, with D perhaps matching TRBD1 (8 bases). Per the germline V gene, CDR1 is LGHNA and CDR2 is YNFKEQ. V dropped 5 bases and J dropped 5 bases, with 22 bases sitting between them. The length of the CDR3 is 16 residues. The CDR3 is CASSGGGTGNSDEQYF. The CDR3 nucleotides are TGTGCCAGCAGCGGGGGGGGGACAGGCAATTCCGACGAGCAGTACTTC.

This clonotype was seen at least ten times. The chain recombines TRBV10-3 with TRBJ2-1; 16 positions agree with TRBD2. V gave up 4 bases and J gave up 9 bases; unmatched junction bases: 6. The germline gives CDR1 ENHRY, CDR2 SYGVKD. The length of the CDR3 is 16 residues. This CDR3 reads CAISGGLAGGPTEQFF. The DNA for the CDR3 is TGTGCCATCAGTGGGGGACTAGCGGGAGGGCCGACTGAGCAGTTCTTC.

The genes are TRBV7-2 and TRBJ2-5; D possibly matches TRBD1 or TRBD2 (5 bases each). This CDR3 is 16 amino acids long. V shed 3 bases and J shed 11 bases, with 25 bases lying between them. Germline V gene data show CDR1 as SGHTA and CDR2 as FQGNSA. The CDR3 DNA reads TGTGCCAGCAGCTTCTTGGACAAGGGACCCTTCGGTGAGCAGTACTTC. This encodes CASSFLDKGPFGEQYF.

This clonotype was counted a few times. The genes are TRBV25-1 and TRBJ2-1; 9 bases line up with TRBD2. CDR1 is MGHDK and CDR2 is SYGVNS in the germline V gene. The junction had 6 bases not matched to a gene; V was cut back by 8 bases and J by 4 bases. The CDR3 covers 14 residues. CDR3 protein: CASGLAGSYNEQFF. CDR3 coding DNA: TGTGCCAGCGGTCTAGCGGGATCATACAATGAGCAGTTCTTC. Full variable domain (missing parts from reference TRBV25-1 and TRBJ2-1): EADIYQTPRYLVIGTGKKITLECSQTMGHDKMYWYQQDPGMELHLIHYSYGVNSTEKGDLSSESTVSRIRTEHFPLTLESARPSHTSQYLCASGLAGSYNEQFFGPGTRLTVL.

The CDR3 DNA follows: TGTGCCAGCAGCGTATCCGCCCGGAGGCGGTGGACCTACGAGCAGTACTTC. Protein: CASSVSARRRWTYEQYF. The chain employs TRBV9 and TRBJ2-7; a weak D match, TRBD2 (5 bases). The CDR3 is 17 residues long. Trimming took 1 base from V and 2 from J, leaving 19 bases between them. Germline lookup yields CDR1 SGDLS and CDR2 YYNGEE.

V and J are TRBV6-6 and TRBJ2-6, with 7 bases matching TRBD1. Germline lookup yields CDR1 MNHNY and CDR2 SVGAGI (reference sequence). Trimming removed 8 bases from V and 4 bases from J; junction bases left unmatched: 8. The CDR3 totals 15 residues. The DNA for the CDR3 is TGTGCCAGCGCACAGACAGGGTCAGGGGCCAACGTCCTGACTTTC. It translates to CASAQTGSGANVLTF.

The rearrangement uses TRBV15 and TRBJ1-4; D ambiguous. The CDR3 is 16 amino acids. V shed 2 bases and J shed 6 bases, with 16 bases lying between them. The V gene's germline CDR1 is LNHNV and CDR2 YYDKDF (reference sequence). The CDR3 bases are TGTGCCACCAGCAGACTACACGCCAACACCCATGAAAAACTGTTTTTT. Encoded protein: CATSRLHANTHEKLFF.

The rearrangement uses TRBV11-1 and TRBJ2-7; no reliable D call. The V gene lost 1 base and the J gene lost 12 bases, with 13 bases spanning the gap. This CDR3 region has 12 residues. Germline CDR1 SGHAT, CDR2 FQDESV (reference sequence). CDR3 nucleotide sequence: TGTGCCAGCAGCTTAGAGGGCCGTCTTTTGTACTTC. Translating gives CASSLEGRLLYF. Based on the CDR3 plus reference TRBV11-1 and TRBJ2-7, the full variable domain is EAEVAQSPRYKITEKSQAVAFWCDPISGHATLYWYRQILGQGPELLVQFQDESVVDDSQLPKDRFSAERLKGVDSTLKIQPAELGDSAMYLCASSLEGRLLYFGPGTRLTVT.

The chain couples TRBV12-3 or TRBV12-4 to TRBJ1-2; D is undetermined. Trimming took off 5 bases at V and 2 bases at J, with 18 bases between the two ends. The CDR3 length is 16 residues. The CDR3 reads CASSLRTGAPNYGYTF. The DNA of the CDR3 is TGTGCCAGCAGTCTGCGGACTGGCGCTCCCAACTATGGCTACACCTTC.